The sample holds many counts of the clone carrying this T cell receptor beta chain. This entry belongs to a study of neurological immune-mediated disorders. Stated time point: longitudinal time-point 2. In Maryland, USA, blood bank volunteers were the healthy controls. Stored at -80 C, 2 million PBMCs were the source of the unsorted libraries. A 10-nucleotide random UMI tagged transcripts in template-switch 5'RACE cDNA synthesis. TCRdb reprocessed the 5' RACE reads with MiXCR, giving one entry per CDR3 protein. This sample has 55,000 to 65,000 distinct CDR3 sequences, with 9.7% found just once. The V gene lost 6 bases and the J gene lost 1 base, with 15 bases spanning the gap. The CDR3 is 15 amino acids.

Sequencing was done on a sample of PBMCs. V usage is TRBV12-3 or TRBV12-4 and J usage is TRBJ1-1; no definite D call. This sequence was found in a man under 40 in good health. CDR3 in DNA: TGTGCCAGCAGAGGCCCGAGCACAAAGAACACTGAAGCTTTCTTT. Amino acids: CASRGPSTKNTEAFF.